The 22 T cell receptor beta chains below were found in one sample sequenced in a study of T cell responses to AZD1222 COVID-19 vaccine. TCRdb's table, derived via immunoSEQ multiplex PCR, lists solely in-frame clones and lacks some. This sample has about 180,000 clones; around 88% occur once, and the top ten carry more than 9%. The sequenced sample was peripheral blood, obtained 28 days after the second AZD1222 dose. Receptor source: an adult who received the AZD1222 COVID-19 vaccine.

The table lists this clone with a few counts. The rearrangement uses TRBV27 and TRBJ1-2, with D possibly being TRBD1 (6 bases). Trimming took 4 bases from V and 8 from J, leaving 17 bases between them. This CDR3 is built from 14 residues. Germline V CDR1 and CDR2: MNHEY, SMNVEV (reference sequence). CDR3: CASSSLGARLGYTF. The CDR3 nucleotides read TGTGCCAGCAGTTCCCTGGGGGCCAGATTGGGCTACACCTTC.

The CDR3 sequence is CASSDDREPQPQHF. Written as DNA, the CDR3 is TGTGCCAGCAGTGATGACAGGGAGCCTCAGCCCCAGCATTTT. The chain links TRBV2 to TRBJ1-5, with 7 bases matching TRBD1. The CDR3 sequence is 14 residues long. CDR1 and CDR2 from the germline V gene are SNHLY and FYNNEI. J was trimmed by 6 bases and V by 3 bases; bases with no gene match: 5.

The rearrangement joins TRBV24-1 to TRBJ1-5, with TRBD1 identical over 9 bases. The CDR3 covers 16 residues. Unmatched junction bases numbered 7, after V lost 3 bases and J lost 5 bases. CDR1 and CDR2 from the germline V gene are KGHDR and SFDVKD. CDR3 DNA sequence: TGTGCCACCAGTGATAACCGGGACAGGGACTATCAGCCCCAGCATTTT. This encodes CATSDNRDRDYQPQHF.

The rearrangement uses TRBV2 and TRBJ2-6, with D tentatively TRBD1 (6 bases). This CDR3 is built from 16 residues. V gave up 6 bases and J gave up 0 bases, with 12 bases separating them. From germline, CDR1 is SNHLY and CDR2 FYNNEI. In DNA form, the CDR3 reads TGTGCCAGCAGACGTACAGGGAACTCTGGGGCCAACGTCCTGACTTTC. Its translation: CASRRTGNSGANVLTF.

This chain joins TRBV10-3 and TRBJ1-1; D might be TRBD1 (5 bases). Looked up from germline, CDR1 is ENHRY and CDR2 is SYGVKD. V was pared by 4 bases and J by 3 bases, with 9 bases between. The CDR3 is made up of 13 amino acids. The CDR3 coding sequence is TGTGCCATCAGTGTAGGAGGGGACACTGAAGCTTTCTTT. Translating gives CAISVGGDTEAFF.

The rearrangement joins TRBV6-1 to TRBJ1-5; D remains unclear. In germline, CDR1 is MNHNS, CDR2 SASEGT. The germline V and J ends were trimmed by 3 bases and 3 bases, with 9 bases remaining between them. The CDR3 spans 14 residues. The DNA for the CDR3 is TGTGCCAGCAGTGATGTAAGGCACAATCAGCCCCAGCATTTT. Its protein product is CASSDVRHNQPQHF.

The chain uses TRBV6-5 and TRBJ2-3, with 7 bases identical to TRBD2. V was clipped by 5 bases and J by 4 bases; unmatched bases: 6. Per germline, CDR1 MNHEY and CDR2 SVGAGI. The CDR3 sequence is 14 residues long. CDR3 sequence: CASSQGLIADTQYF. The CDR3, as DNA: TGTGCCAGCAGTCAGGGACTAATTGCAGATACGCAGTATTTT.

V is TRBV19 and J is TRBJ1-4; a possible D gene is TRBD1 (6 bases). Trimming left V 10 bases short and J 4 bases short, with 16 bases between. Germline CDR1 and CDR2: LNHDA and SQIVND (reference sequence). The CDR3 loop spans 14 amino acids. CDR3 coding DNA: TGTGCCACCGCTCTTGGGGGCGATAATGAAAAACTGTTTTTT. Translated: CATALGGDNEKLFF.

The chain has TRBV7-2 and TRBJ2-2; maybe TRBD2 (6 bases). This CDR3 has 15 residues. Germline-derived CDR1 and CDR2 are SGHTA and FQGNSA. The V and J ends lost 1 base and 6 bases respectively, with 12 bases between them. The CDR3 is CASSLDGGSSGELFF. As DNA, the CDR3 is TGTGCCAGCAGCTTAGACGGAGGGTCCTCCGGGGAGCTGTTTTTT. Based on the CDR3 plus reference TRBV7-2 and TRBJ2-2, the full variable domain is GAGVSQSPSNKVTEKGKDVELRCDPISGHTALYWYRQSLGQGLEFLIYFQGNSAPDKSGLPSDRFSAERTGGSVSTLTIQRTQQEDSAVYLCASSLDGGSSGELFFGEGSRLTVL.

The CDR3 coding sequence is TGTGCCAGCAGCTCAGTTGACAGGGGGCCCCTTGAGAATGAGCAGTTCTTC. Its protein product is CASSSVDRGPLENEQFF. The chain combines TRBV13 with TRBJ2-1; TRBD1 matches at 10 bases. With 4 bases clipped from V and 7 bases from J, the junction kept 13 bases outside the gene matches. Germline CDR1 PRHDT, CDR2 FYEKMQ (reference sequence). The CDR3 has 17 residues.

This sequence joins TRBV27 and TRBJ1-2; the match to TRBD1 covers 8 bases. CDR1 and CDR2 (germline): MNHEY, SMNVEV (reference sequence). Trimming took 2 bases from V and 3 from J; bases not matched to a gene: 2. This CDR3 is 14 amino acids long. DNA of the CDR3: TGTGCCAGCAGTTTACAGGGGGCTGACTATGGCTACACCTTC. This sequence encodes CASSLQGADYGYTF.

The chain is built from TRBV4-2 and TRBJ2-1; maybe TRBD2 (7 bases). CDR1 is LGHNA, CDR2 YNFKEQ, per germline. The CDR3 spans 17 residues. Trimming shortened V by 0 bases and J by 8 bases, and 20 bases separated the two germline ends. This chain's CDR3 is CASSQDQQWGGRYEQFF. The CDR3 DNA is TGTGCCAGCAGCCAAGATCAGCAGTGGGGGGGCAGGTATGAGCAGTTCTTC.

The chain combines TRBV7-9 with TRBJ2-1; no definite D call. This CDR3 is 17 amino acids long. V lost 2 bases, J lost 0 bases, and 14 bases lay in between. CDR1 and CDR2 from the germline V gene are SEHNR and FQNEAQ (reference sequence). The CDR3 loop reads CASSLRSLAVSYNEQFF. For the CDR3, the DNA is TGTGCCAGCAGCTTAAGAAGTTTGGCGGTCTCCTACAATGAGCAGTTCTTC.

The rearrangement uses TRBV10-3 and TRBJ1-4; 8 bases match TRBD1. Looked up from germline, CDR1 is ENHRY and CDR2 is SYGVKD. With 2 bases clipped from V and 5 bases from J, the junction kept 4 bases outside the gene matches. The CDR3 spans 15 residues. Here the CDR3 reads CAISEDRGVNEKLFF. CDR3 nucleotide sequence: TGTGCCATCAGTGAGGACAGGGGAGTCAATGAAAAACTGTTTTTT.

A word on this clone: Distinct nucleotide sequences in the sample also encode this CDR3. The CDR3 DNA is TGTGCCAGCAGCTTAGACCCAGGGGCAACTAATGAAAAACTGTTTTTT. Amino acid sequence: CASSLDPGATNEKLFF. V and J are TRBV7-2 and TRBJ1-4, with a weak D call TRBD1 (6 bases). CDR1 is SGHTA, CDR2 FQGNSA, per germline. The V gene lost 1 base and the J gene lost 0 bases, with 9 bases spanning the gap. This CDR3 has 16 amino acids.

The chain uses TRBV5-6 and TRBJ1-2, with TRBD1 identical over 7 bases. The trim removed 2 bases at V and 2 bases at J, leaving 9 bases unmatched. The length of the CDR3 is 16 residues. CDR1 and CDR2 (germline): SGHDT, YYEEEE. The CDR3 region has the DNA TGTGCCAGCAGCTTATTCCCGGGACAGAAAAACTATGGCTACACCTTC. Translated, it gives CASSLFPGQKNYGYTF. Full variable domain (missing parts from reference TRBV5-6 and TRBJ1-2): DAGVTQSPTHLIKTRGQQVTLRCSPKSGHDTVSWYQQALGQGPQFIFQYYEEEERQRGNFPDRFSGHQFPNYSSELNVNALLLGDSALYLCASSLFPGQKNYGYTFGSGTRLTVV.

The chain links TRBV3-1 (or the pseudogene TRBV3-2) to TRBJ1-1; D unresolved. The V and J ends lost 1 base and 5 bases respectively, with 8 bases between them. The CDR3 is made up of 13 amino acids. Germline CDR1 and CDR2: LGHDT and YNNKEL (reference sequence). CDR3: CASSQVPGTEAFF. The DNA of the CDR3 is TGTGCCAGCAGCCAAGTCCCAGGTACTGAAGCTTTCTTT.

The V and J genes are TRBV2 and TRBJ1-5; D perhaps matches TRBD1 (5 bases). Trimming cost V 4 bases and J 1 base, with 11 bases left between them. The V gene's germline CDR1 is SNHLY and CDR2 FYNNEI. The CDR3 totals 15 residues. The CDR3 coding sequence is TGTGCCAGCAGTGGGTACAGGCCCAGCAATCAGCCCCAGCATTTT. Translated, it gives CASSGYRPSNQPQHF. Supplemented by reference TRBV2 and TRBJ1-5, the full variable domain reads EPEVTQTPSHQVTQMGQEVILRCVPISNHLYFYWYRQILGQKVEFLVSFYNNEISEKSEIFDDQFSVERPDGSNFTLKIRSTKLEDSAMYFCASSGYRPSNQPQHFGDGTRLSIL.

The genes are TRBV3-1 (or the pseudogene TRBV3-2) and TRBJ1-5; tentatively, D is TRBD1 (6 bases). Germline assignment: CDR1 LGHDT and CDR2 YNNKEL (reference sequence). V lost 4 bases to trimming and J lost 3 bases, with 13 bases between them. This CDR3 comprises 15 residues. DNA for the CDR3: TGTGCCAGCAGCCCTTCGACAGGAGTCAATCAGCCCCAGCATTTT. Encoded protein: CASSPSTGVNQPQHF.

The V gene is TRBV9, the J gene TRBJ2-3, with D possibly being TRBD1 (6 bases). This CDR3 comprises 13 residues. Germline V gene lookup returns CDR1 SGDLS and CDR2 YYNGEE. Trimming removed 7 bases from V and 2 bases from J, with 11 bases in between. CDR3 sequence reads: CASEGELTDTQYF. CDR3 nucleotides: TGTGCCAGCGAGGGGGAGCTCACAGATACGCAGTATTTT.

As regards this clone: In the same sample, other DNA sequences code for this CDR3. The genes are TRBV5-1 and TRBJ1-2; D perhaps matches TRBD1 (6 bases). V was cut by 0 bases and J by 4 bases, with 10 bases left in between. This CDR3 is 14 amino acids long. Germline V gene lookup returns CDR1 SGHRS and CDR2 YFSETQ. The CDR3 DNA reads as TGCGCCAGCAGCTTGGGGCAGGGGATCTATGGCTACACCTTC. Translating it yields CASSLGQGIYGYTF.

CDR3 nucleotides: TGCGCCAGCAGTATCCAGGCCAACACTGAAGCTTTCTTT. Residues: CASSIQANTEAFF. The gene calls are TRBV5-1 and TRBJ1-1, with D unclear. The CDR3 is 13 amino acids. V was shortened by 5 bases and J by 2 bases, with 10 bases between the two germline ends. From germline, CDR1 is SGHRS and CDR2 YFSETQ. The entire variable domain, with the rest obtained from reference TRBV5-1 and TRBJ1-1, is as follows: KAGVTQTPRYLIKTRGQQVTLSCSPISGHRSVSWYQQTPGQGLQFLFEYFSETQRNKGNFPGRFSGRQFSNSRSEMNVSTLELGDSALYLCASSIQANTEAFFGQGTRLTVV.